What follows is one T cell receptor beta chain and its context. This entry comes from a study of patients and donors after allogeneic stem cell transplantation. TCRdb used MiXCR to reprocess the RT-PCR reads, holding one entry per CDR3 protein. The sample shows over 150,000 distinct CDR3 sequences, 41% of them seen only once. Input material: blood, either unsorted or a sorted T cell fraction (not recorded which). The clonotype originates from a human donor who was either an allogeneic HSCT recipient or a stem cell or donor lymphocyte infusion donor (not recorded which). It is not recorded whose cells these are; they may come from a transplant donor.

CDR3 bases: TGTGCCAGCAGCTTAACCCGACAGGGGGCGAATGGCTACACCTTC. Residues: CASSLTRQGANGYTF. The gene calls are TRBV7-8 and TRBJ1-2; 10 bases align to TRBD1. The V and J ends lost 2 bases and 6 bases, in that order; junction bases with no gene match: 6. Germline-derived CDR1 and CDR2 are SGHVS and FQNEAQ. This CDR3 is 15 amino acids long.